This paragraph reports one T cell receptor (beta chain). This sample is drawn from a study of patients and donors after allogeneic stem cell transplantation. The V gene end was trimmed by 6 bases and the J gene end by 2 bases; junction bases not matched to a gene: 5. The CDR3 length is 15 residues. Per germline, CDR1 SEHNR and CDR2 FQNEAQ (reference sequence). TCRdb itself ran the RT-PCR reads through MiXCR, one entry per CDR3 protein. Among 80,000 to 90,000 distinct CDR3 sequences listed, around 49% were seen once. The rearrangement uses TRBV7-9 and TRBJ2-2, with 8 nucleotides matching TRBD1. Sequenced: blood, either unsorted or a sorted T cell fraction (not recorded which). This clonotype originated in a human donor who was either an allogeneic HSCT recipient or a stem cell or donor lymphocyte infusion donor (not recorded which). It is not recorded whose cells these are; they may come from a transplant donor. The CDR3 DNA sequence: TGTGCCAGCAGTCCAGGGGGCTCCAACACCGGGGAGCTGTTTTTT. Translation: CASSPGGSNTGELFF.